The 4 T cell receptor beta chains in this list originate from one sample, sequenced in a study of OX40 agonist ivuxolimab in advanced cancers. The protocol was immunoSEQ multiplex PCR, while the TCRdb copy is restricted to in-frame clones and leaves out a portion. Of about 15,000 clones detected, roughly 81% appear once; the ten largest clones hold 41%. The specimen was CD4+ or CD8+ T cells sorted from blood, collected in a trial of the OX40 agonist ivuxolimab. The receptors were gathered from an adult with an advanced solid tumor such as melanoma, head and neck, liver or kidney cancer.

The chain links TRBV7-9 to TRBJ2-7; D might be TRBD1 or TRBD2, each matching 5 bases. Germline V lookup: CDR1 SEHNR, CDR2 FQNEAQ (reference sequence). The CDR3 has 14 amino acids. The V and J ends lost 4 bases and 3 bases respectively, with 13 bases between them. CDR3 amino acids: CASSSTRDLYEQYF. DNA of the CDR3: TGTGCCAGCAGCTCAACGAGGGACCTCTACGAGCAGTACTTC. Variable domain in full (rest from reference TRBV7-9 and TRBJ2-7): DTGVSQNPRHKITKRGQNVTFRCDPISEHNRLYWYRQTLGQGPEFLTYFQNEAQLEKSRLLSDRFSAERPKGSFSTLEIQRTEQGDSAMYLCASSSTRDLYEQYFGPGTRLTVT.

This clone rates as medium-sized (0.01 to 0.1%). The chain joins TRBV5-4 to TRBJ2-7; D might be TRBD1 or TRBD2, each matching 5 bases. Trimming stripped 2 bases from V and 2 bases from J, with 11 bases between. CDR1 is SGHNT and CDR2 is YYREEE in the germline V gene (reference sequence). The CDR3 runs to 14 residues. CDR3 in DNA: TGTGCCAGCAGCTTAAGAGGGGACCCCTACGAGCAGTACTTC. Translation gives CASSLRGDPYEQYF.

J is TRBJ2-1 and V is TRBV7-7, with 7 bases matching TRBD1. V lost 5 bases to trimming and J lost 3 bases; unmatched junction nucleotides: 10. The CDR3 loop spans 16 amino acids. The germline V gene has CDR1 SSHAT and CDR2 FNYEAQ (reference sequence). CDR3 loop: CASSPRQGVNYNEQFF. The CDR3 bases are TGTGCCAGCAGCCCCCGGCAGGGGGTAAACTACAATGAGCAGTTCTTC.

This clone showed up just once. The CDR3 DNA is TGTGCCAGCGATCAAACCGGGGAGCTGTTTTTT. The encoded protein is CASDQTGELFF. This sequence joins TRBV11-2 and TRBJ2-2; D remains unclear. Germline assignment: CDR1 SGHAT and CDR2 FQNNGV. V shed 8 bases and J shed 5 bases, with 6 bases lying between them. The CDR3 spans 11 residues.